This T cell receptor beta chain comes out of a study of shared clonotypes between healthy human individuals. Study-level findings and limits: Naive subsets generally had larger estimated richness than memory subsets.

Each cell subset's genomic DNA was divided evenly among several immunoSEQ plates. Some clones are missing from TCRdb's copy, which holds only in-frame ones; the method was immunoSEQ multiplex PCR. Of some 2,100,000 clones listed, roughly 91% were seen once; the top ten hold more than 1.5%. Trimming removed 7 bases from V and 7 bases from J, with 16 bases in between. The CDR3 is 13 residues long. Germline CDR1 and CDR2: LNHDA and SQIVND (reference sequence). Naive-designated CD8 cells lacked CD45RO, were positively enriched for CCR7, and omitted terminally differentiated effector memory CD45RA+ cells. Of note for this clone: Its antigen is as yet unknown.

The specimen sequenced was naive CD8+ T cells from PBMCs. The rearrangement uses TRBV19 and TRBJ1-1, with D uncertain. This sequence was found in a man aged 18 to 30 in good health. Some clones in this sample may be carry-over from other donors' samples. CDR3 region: CASNDHWGGEAFF. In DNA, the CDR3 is TGTGCCAGTAACGACCACTGGGGTGGTGAAGCTTTCTTT.